This TCR beta chain was captured by sequencing in a study of T-cell reconstitution after alpha-beta-depleted transplantation in children. Study results and caveats: Surviving recipient T cells and thymic progenitors produced the high day-60 TCRbeta diversity seen in some patients. Where alpha-beta T cells came from about two months after transplant was reportedly several hundred expanded graft clones.

This clonotype was observed a handful of times. Its antigen is currently unknown. Germline V lookup: CDR1 GTSNPN, CDR2 SVGIG (reference sequence). CDR3 length: 15 amino acids. The V end lost 0 bases, the J end lost 4 bases, and 16 bases lay between the germline ends. Unique molecular identifiers were incorporated during preparation of the TCRbeta library. One entry per CDR3 protein results from TCRdb running MiXCR on the PCR reads. The repertoire has around 450,000 distinct CDR3 sequences, 15% to 20% of them found once; the top ten carry under 30%. The V call is TRBV30, the J call TRBJ2-7; maybe TRBD2 (6 bases). Sequencing was performed on PBMCs, mostly from graft donor cells, taken 360 days after TCRalphabeta/CD19-depleted stem cell transplant. The TCR originated in a boy younger than two who had a stem cell transplant for Wiskott-Aldrich syndrome, so the T cells may come from the graft donor. CDR3 loop: CAWSVNPTSPYEQYF. Written as DNA, the CDR3 is TGTGCCTGGAGTGTGAACCCAACTAGCCCGTACGAGCAGTACTTC.